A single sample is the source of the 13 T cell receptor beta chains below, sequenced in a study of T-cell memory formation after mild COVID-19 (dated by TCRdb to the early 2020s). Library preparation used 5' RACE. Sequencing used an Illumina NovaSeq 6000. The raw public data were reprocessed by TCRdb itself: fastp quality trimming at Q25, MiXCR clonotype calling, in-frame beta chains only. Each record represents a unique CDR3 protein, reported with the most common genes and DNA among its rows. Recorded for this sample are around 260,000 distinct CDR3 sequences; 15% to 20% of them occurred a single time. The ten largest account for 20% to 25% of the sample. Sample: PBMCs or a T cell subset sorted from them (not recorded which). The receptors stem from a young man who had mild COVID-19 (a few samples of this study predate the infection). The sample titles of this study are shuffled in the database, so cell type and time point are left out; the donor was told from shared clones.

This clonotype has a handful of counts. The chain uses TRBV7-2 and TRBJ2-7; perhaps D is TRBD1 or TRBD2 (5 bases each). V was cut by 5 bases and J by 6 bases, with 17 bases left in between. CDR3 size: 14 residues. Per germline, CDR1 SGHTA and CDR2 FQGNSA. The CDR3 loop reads CASSPWGRTGEQYF. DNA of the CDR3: TGTGCCAGCAGCCCCTGGGGACGGACTGGCGAGCAGTACTTC.

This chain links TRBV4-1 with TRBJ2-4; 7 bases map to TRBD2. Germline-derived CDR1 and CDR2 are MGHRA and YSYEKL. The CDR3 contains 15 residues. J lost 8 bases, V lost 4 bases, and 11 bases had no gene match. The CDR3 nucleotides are TGCGCCAGCAGCCCGCAACGATCTAGCGGAGACATTCAGTACTTC. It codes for CASSPQRSSGDIQYF.

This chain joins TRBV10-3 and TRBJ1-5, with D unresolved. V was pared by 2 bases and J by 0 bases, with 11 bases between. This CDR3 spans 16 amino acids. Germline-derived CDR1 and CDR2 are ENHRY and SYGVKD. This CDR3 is CAISETRTTSNQPQHF. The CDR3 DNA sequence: TGTGCCATCAGTGAGACCCGGACTACTAGCAATCAGCCCCAGCATTTT.

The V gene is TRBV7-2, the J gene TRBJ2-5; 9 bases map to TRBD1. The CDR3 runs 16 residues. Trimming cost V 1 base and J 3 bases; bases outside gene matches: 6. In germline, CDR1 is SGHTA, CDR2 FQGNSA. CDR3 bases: TGTGCCAGCAGCTTAGTGGGGGGACAGGGAAAAGAGACCCAGTACTTC. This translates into CASSLVGGQGKETQYF. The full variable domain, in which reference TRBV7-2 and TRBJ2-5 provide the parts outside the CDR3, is GAGVSQSPSNKVTEKGKDVELRCDPISGHTALYWYRQSLGQGLEFLIYFQGNSAPDKSGLPSDRFSAERTGGSVSTLTIQRTQQEDSAVYLCASSLVGGQGKETQYFGPGTRLLVL.

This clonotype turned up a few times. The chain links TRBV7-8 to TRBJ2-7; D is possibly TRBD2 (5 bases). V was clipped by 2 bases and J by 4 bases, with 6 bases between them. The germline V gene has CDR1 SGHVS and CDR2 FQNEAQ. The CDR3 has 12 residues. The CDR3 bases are TGTGCCAGCAGCTTACGCGGGTACGAGCAGTACTTC. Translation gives CASSLRGYEQYF.

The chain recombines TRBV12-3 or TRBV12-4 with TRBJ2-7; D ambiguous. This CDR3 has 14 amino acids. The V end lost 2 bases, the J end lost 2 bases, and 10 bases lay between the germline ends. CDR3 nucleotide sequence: TGTGCCAGCAGTTTAAGTAACAGCCCCTACGAGCAGTACTTC. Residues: CASSLSNSPYEQYF.

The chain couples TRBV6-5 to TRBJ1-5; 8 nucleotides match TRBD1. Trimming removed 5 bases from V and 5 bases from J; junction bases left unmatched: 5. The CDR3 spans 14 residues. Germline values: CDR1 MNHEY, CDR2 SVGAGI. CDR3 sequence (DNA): TGTGCCAGCAGTCGACAGGGGAGGGATCAGCCCCAGCATTTT. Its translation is CASSRQGRDQPQHF.

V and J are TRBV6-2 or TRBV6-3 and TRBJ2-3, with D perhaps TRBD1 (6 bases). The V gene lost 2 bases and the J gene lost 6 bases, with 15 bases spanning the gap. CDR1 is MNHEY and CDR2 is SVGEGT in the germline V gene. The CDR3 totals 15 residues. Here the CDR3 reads CASSYGQQGADTQYF. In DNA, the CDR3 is TGTGCCAGCAGTTACGGACAGCAGGGCGCGGATACGCAGTATTTT.

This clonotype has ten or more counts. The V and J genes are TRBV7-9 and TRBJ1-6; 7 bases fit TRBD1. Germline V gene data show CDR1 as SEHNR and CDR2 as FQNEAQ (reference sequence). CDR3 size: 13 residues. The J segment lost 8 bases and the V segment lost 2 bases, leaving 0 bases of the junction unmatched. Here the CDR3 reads CASSLQGDSPLHF. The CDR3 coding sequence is TGTGCCAGCAGCTTACAGGGGGATTCACCCCTCCACTTT. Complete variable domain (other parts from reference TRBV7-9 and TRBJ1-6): DTGVSQNPRHKITKRGQNVTFRCDPISEHNRLYWYRQTLGQGPEFLTYFQNEAQLEKSRLLSDRFSAERPKGSFSTLEIQRTEQGDSAMYLCASSLQGDSPLHFGNGTRLTVT.

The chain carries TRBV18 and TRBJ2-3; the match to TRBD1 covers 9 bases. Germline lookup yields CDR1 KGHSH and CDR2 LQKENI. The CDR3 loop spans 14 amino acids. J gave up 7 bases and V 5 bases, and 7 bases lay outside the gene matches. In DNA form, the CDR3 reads TGTGCCAGCTCATCCGGGACAGGGTTTTATACGCAGTATTTT. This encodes CASSSGTGFYTQYF.

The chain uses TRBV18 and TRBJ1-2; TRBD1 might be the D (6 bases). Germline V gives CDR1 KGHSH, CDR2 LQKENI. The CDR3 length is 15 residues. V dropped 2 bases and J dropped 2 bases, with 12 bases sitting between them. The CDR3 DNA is TGTGCCAGCTCACCAACCGGACAGATGAACTATGGCTACACCTTC. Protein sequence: CASSPTGQMNYGYTF.

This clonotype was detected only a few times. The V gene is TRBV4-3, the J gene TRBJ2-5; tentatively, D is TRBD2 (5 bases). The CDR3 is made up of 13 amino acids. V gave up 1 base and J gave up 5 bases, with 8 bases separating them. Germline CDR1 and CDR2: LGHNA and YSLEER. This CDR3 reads CASSQARAETQYF. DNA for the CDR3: TGCGCCAGCAGCCAAGCGAGGGCTGAGACCCAGTACTTC.

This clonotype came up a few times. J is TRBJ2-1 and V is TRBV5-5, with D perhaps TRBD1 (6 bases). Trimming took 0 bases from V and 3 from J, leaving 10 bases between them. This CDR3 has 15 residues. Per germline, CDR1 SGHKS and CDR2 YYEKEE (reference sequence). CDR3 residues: CASSLGQEDYNEQFF. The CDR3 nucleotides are TGTGCCAGCAGCTTGGGACAGGAGGACTACAATGAGCAGTTCTTC.